Following are 27 T cell receptor beta chains from one sample sequenced in a study of blood T cell repertoires in COVID-19. Profiled with immunoSEQ multiplex PCR; TCRdb holds only in-frame clones, not every one. This sample has more than 60,000 clones; around 80% occur once, and the top ten carry 8% to 13%. The material sequenced was peripheral blood. These receptors originate from a man aged 55 to 69 with acute or convalescent COVID-19.

This chain connects TRBV6-5 to TRBJ1-1; D uncertain. Germline assignment: CDR1 MNHEY and CDR2 SVGAGI. Trimming removed 5 bases from V and 4 bases from J, with 8 bases in between. The CDR3 covers 12 residues. As DNA, the CDR3 is TGTGCCAGCAGTAGAGAGGGCACTGAAGCTTTCTTT. This gives the protein CASSREGTEAFF.

The gene calls are TRBV19 and TRBJ2-1, with D possibly being TRBD1 (5 bases). Germline CDR1 and CDR2: LNHDA and SQIVND (reference sequence). V lost 3 bases, J lost 14 bases, and 23 bases lay in between. The CDR3 spans 15 residues. The CDR3, as DNA: TGTGCCAGTAGTATGGTCCCCGACGACAGTATAAAAAAGTTCTTC. This encodes CASSMVPDDSIKKFF.

V gene TRBV5-5 combines with J gene TRBJ1-2; D perhaps matches TRBD1 (6 bases). The V gene's germline CDR1 is SGHKS and CDR2 YYEKEE (reference sequence). This CDR3 comprises 15 residues. V shed 5 bases and J shed 5 bases, with 19 bases lying between them. The CDR3 coding sequence is TGTGCCAGCAGACCCGCGGCGACAGGACCTTATGGCTACACCTTC. The encoded protein is CASRPAATGPYGYTF.

This chain joins TRBV7-2 and TRBJ2-1; the D gene is possibly TRBD2 (5 bases). This CDR3 contains 14 residues. Between the trimmed V and J ends, which lost 4 bases and 12 bases, there was a span of 19 bases. Germline lookup yields CDR1 SGHTA and CDR2 FQGNSA. The CDR3 DNA follows: TGTGCCAGCAGCTCCCTGGGGAGCGTGTATTGGCAGTTCTTC. Encoded protein: CASSSLGSVYWQFF.

Here the CDR3 DNA reads TGTGCCAGCAGCCTACAGACGGTGTCTCAACTCACTGAAGCTTTCTTT. It encodes CASSLQTVSQLTEAFF. V and J are TRBV13 and TRBJ1-1; no clear D. In germline, CDR1 is PRHDT, CDR2 FYEKMQ (reference sequence). The V end was cut by 5 bases, the J end by 4 bases, with 20 bases between. The CDR3 is made up of 16 amino acids.

This rearrangement joins TRBV14 to TRBJ2-2; D ambiguous. The CDR3 covers 14 residues. The V gene lost 1 base and the J gene lost 1 base, with 4 bases spanning the gap. The germline V gene has CDR1 SGHDN and CDR2 FVKESK. In DNA form, the CDR3 reads TGTGCCAGCAGCCAAGCCCTGAACACCGGGGAGCTGTTTTTT. This sequence encodes CASSQALNTGELFF.

This clone was found a few times. V is TRBV7-8 and J is TRBJ1-6; TRBD1 matches at 11 bases. Germline V gene lookup returns CDR1 SGHVS and CDR2 FQNEAQ. The CDR3 totals 17 residues. The V segment lost 4 bases and the J segment 4 bases; nucleotides outside the gene matches: 6. For the CDR3, the DNA is TGTGCCAGCAGCTCGAGGACAGGGGGCGCTTATAATTCACCCCTCCACTTT. Encoded protein: CASSSRTGGAYNSPLHF.

V usage is TRBV5-4 and J usage is TRBJ1-6, with D possibly matching TRBD1 (6 bases). Trimming shortened V by 4 bases and J by 7 bases, and 21 bases separated the two germline ends. CDR1 and CDR2 (germline): SGHNT, YYREEE (reference sequence). This CDR3 is built from 17 residues. This CDR3 is CASSPRGPGEENSPLHF. In nucleotides, the CDR3 is TGTGCCAGCAGCCCCCGGGGACCAGGGGAAGAGAATTCACCCCTCCACTTT.

The chain recombines TRBV28 with TRBJ1-6; weak D call: TRBD1 (6 bases). V was cut by 2 bases and J by 5 bases, with 10 bases left in between. The CDR3 has 15 amino acids. Looked up from germline, CDR1 is MDHEN and CDR2 is SYDVKM. The CDR3 sequence: CASSLGRGNNSPLHF. CDR3 bases: TGTGCCAGCAGTTTAGGGAGGGGGAATAATTCACCCCTCCACTTT.

This rearrangement joins TRBV5-6 to TRBJ1-2; D is possibly TRBD1 (5 bases). CDR3 size: 16 residues. Germline lookup yields CDR1 SGHDT and CDR2 YYEEEE. The V end was cut by 0 bases, the J end by 6 bases, with 18 bases between. The CDR3 DNA reads as TGTGCCAGCAGCTTGGGCCTTCTGACAGTAGTGGATGGCTACACCTTC. Its translation is CASSLGLLTVVDGYTF.

In its sample, this clone was seen once. The chain links TRBV6-5 to TRBJ2-1; 10 nucleotides match TRBD2. CDR1 is MNHEY, CDR2 SVGAGI, per germline. The CDR3 spans 14 residues. J gave up 7 bases and V 11 bases, and 11 bases lay outside the gene matches. The DNA of the CDR3 is TGTGCCGGGGAAAAGCGGGAGGGCCTGAATGAGCAGTTCTTC. It yields the protein CAGEKREGLNEQFF.

The chain has TRBV11-2 and TRBJ2-7; the D gene is possibly TRBD1 (5 bases). V was cut by 11 bases and J by 2 bases, with 13 bases left in between. Germline CDR1 SGHAT, CDR2 FQNNGV. The CDR3 is 12 amino acids. CDR3 amino acids: CASSQGAYEQYF. The CDR3 bases are TGTGCCTCTTCCCAGGGCGCCTACGAGCAGTACTTC.

J is TRBJ2-3 and V is TRBV6-6; 16 bases align to TRBD2. The junction had 18 bases not matched to a gene; V was cut back by 6 bases and J by 3 bases. This CDR3 contains 21 residues. Germline CDR1 is MNHNY and CDR2 is SVGAGI (reference sequence). CDR3 amino acids: CASSPVMGGLAGGGKTDTQYF. CDR3 coding DNA: TGTGCCAGCAGCCCAGTCATGGGGGGACTAGCGGGAGGGGGGAAAACAGATACGCAGTATTTT.

The V call is TRBV7-9, the J call TRBJ2-3, with TRBD2 matching 8 bases. This CDR3 is 15 amino acids long. Per germline, CDR1 SEHNR and CDR2 FQNEAQ (reference sequence). V lost 3 bases, J lost 3 bases, and 5 bases stayed unmatched. The CDR3 spells CASSLTGGPTDTQYF. The CDR3 nucleotides read TGTGCCAGCAGCTTGACGGGGGGGCCGACAGATACGCAGTATTTT.

This chain connects TRBV5-1 to TRBJ1-6; 9 bases align to TRBD1. The V segment lost 4 bases and the J segment 7 bases; nucleotides outside the gene matches: 9. Germline-derived CDR1 and CDR2 are SGHRS and YFSETQ. The CDR3 sequence is 16 residues long. The CDR3 DNA reads as TGCGCCAGCAGCGGATGGACAGGGGCAAACAATTCACCCCTCCACTTT. Protein product: CASSGWTGANNSPLHF.

The chain links TRBV7-2 to TRBJ2-7, with D perhaps TRBD2 (5 bases). Germline CDR1 and CDR2: SGHTA and FQGNSA. Trimming shortened V by 2 bases and J by 2 bases, and 10 bases separated the two germline ends. The CDR3 consists of 14 residues. The CDR3 sequence: CASSLLLETYEQYF. CDR3 coding DNA: TGTGCCAGCAGCTTACTACTAGAGACCTACGAGCAGTACTTC.

This clone was observed a single time. This chain joins TRBV3-1 (or the pseudogene TRBV3-2) and TRBJ2-7; 7 nucleotides match TRBD2. Germline values: CDR1 LGHDT, CDR2 YNNKEL (reference sequence). V was pared by 5 bases and J by 0 bases, with 10 bases of the junction left unmatched. The CDR3 has 16 amino acids. CDR3 residues: CASSSGGGGYSYEQYF. The CDR3 DNA follows: TGTGCCAGCAGCAGTGGGGGGGGAGGGTACTCCTACGAGCAGTACTTC.

The chain links TRBV19 to TRBJ2-5; TRBD2 matches 7 bases. With V trimmed by 7 bases and J by 2 bases, 10 bases remained unmatched. The CDR3 is 15 residues long. Looked up from germline, CDR1 is LNHDA and CDR2 is SQIVND (reference sequence). The CDR3 sequence is CASNGAGGGQETQYF. Written as DNA, the CDR3 is TGTGCCAGTAACGGAGCTGGGGGGGGACAAGAGACCCAGTACTTC.

CDR3 DNA sequence: TGTGCCAGTAGTATAGACAGGGGTCGAGGCAATCAGCCCCAGCATTTT. Translated: CASSIDRGRGNQPQHF. The chain is built from TRBV19 and TRBJ1-5; tentative D call: TRBD1 (6 bases). The CDR3 contains 16 residues. With 0 bases removed from V and 2 bases from J, the gap between germline ends came to 11 bases. CDR1 and CDR2 from the germline V gene are LNHDA and SQIVND (reference sequence).

The chain couples TRBV4-3 to TRBJ2-2, with D perhaps TRBD1 (6 bases). Trimming left V 8 bases short and J 2 bases short, with 12 bases between. Germline-derived CDR1 and CDR2 are LGHNA and YSLEER. This CDR3 has 14 amino acids. CDR3: CASAGQRNTGELFF. The CDR3 bases are TGCGCCAGCGCAGGACAGCGTAACACCGGGGAGCTGTTTTTT.

The chain joins TRBV5-1 to TRBJ2-7; 7 bases agree with TRBD2. CDR1 and CDR2 from the germline V gene are SGHRS and YFSETQ. Losses at the gene ends were 6 bases for V and 4 bases for J; bases not matched to a gene: 10. This CDR3 has 14 amino acids. CDR3 in DNA: TGCGCCAGCAAGACGTTTGGGGGAGGGTACGAGCAGTACTTC. This gives the protein CASKTFGGGYEQYF.

This chain connects TRBV28 to TRBJ2-2, with 7 bases fitting TRBD2. The length of the CDR3 is 15 residues. V lost 7 bases to trimming and J lost 4 bases; unmatched junction nucleotides: 9. CDR1 and CDR2 from the germline V gene are MDHEN and SYDVKM. The CDR3 bases are TGTGCCAGCACTGCGGCGGGGGAGGGCACCGGGGAGCTGTTTTTT. It codes for CASTAAGEGTGELFF.

The chain has TRBV5-6 and TRBJ2-2; D may be TRBD1 (6 bases). The CDR3 contains 14 residues. V shed 0 bases and J shed 7 bases, with 10 bases lying between them. Per germline, CDR1 SGHDT and CDR2 YYEEEE. This CDR3 reads CASSLDRVSGELFF. The CDR3 DNA is TGTGCCAGCAGCTTGGACAGGGTGAGCGGGGAGCTGTTTTTT.

The chain uses TRBV18 and TRBJ1-3; 7 bases line up with TRBD1. CDR1 and CDR2 (germline): KGHSH, LQKENI. The CDR3 is 16 residues long. J lost 0 bases, V lost 6 bases, and 8 bases had no gene match. The CDR3 spells CASSPGTANSGNTIYF. The DNA for the CDR3 is TGTGCCAGCTCTCCGGGGACAGCCAACTCTGGAAACACCATATATTTT.

The gene calls are TRBV3-1 (or the pseudogene TRBV3-2) and TRBJ2-5; TRBD2 matches at 10 bases. The length of the CDR3 is 17 residues. The V and J ends lost 2 bases and 5 bases, in that order; junction bases with no gene match: 11. CDR1 and CDR2 from the germline V gene are LGHDT and YNNKEL (reference sequence). The DNA for the CDR3 is TGTGCCAGCAGCCAAAGAGCGGGGGGGCCAATTCAGGAGACCCAGTACTTC. Translating gives CASSQRAGGPIQETQYF.

The CDR3: CASSYGQGLNGYTF. The CDR3 DNA follows: TGTGCCAGCAGTTATGGACAGGGGTTGAATGGCTACACCTTC. The V gene is TRBV5-6, the J gene TRBJ1-2, with TRBD1 matching 9 bases. J lost 6 bases, V lost 5 bases, and 8 bases had no gene match. Germline CDR1 is SGHDT and CDR2 is YYEEEE. The CDR3 totals 14 residues.

The chain carries TRBV9 and TRBJ1-2, with D perhaps TRBD1 (5 bases). The V gene's germline CDR1 is SGDLS and CDR2 YYNGEE. This CDR3 is built from 14 residues. With 3 bases removed from V and 5 bases from J, the gap between germline ends came to 14 bases. CDR3 coding DNA: TGTGCCAGCAGCGGGCAGGGAGGAGGGTATGGCTACACCTTC. Its translation: CASSGQGGGYGYTF.